This T cell receptor (beta chain) was sequenced during a study of blood T cell repertoires in COVID-19. On the study more broadly: Researchers got acute and convalescent COVID-19 samples from the United States, Italy and Spain. T cells, B-cell-depleted T cells, or PBMCs supplied cDNA or gDNA.

TCRdb keeps only in-frame clones here, not all; method: immunoSEQ multiplex PCR. The table shows some 210,000 clones, with 92% occurring only once. Per germline, CDR1 SGHDT and CDR2 YYEEEE. This CDR3 comprises 14 residues. The ends were cut back, 2 bases at V and 5 bases at J, with 14 bases in the middle. This chain joins TRBV5-6 and TRBJ2-7, with D unclear. The sequence was collected from a man in his 60s with COVID-19, enrolled during active disease. The sample comprised peripheral blood. In DNA form, the CDR3 reads TGTGCCAGCAGCTTACGAGAATCTTACGACGAGCAGTACTTC. This gives the protein CASSLRESYDEQYF.